Listed below are T cell receptor beta chains from one sample, sequenced in a study of blood T cell repertoires in COVID-19. Produced via immunoSEQ multiplex PCR; TCRdb's table is partial and in-frame only. The sample includes roughly 250,000 clones, around 90% of them seen just once. Sequenced sample: PBMCs or T cells enriched from blood (not recorded which). Receptor source: a woman in her 50s who had recovered from COVID-19. Both conserved end residues are part of each CDR3. Each record gives: V gene, J gene, D gene, clone size, CDR3 DNA, CDR3 protein. The D gene is left open where the match is weak. Rows may omit the clone size; those that give it use once, few, many or a size class.

TRBV9	TRBJ2-5	NA	NA	TGTGCCAGCAATACAGGGCCAGGGGAGACCCAGTACTTC	CASNTGPGETQYF
TRBV5-1	TRBJ2-1	NA	NA	TGCGCCAGCGGAAATGCGGGGAGTGGGGAGCAGTTCTTC	CASGNAGSGEQFF
TRBV4-1	TRBJ1-4	TRBD1	NA	TGCGCCAGCAGCCAAATGGACAGGGGGGATGAAAAACTGTTTTTT	CASSQMDRGDEKLFF
TRBV19	TRBJ1-5	TRBD1	NA	TGTGCCAGTAGTAAAGGACAGGGGGCCGGCAATCAGCCCCAGCATTTT	CASSKGQGAGNQPQHF
TRBV30	TRBJ1-5	NA	NA	TGTGCCTGGGGTCTCGGGGGGGCTGGAGGCAATCAGCCCCAGCATTTT	CAWGLGGAGGNQPQHF
TRBV9	TRBJ2-5	NA	NA	TGTGCCAGCAGCGTTGGCGGGACGATCCAAGAGACCCAGTACTTC	CASSVGGTIQETQYF
TRBV5-4	TRBJ1-2	NA	NA	TGTGCCAGCAGCTTGGGGACAGCGAACTATGGCTACACCTTC	CASSLGTANYGYTF
TRBV5-5	TRBJ2-7	TRBD2	NA	TGTGCCAGCAGCACACCGGGACTAGCGGACGAGCAGTACTTC	CASSTPGLADEQYF
TRBV7-9	TRBJ1-2	NA	few	TGTGCCAGCAGCTTAGGCAGGGCAGCTAACTATGGCTACACCTTC	CASSLGRAANYGYTF
TRBV2	TRBJ2-2	TRBD2	NA	TGTGCCAGCACGGGCGAGCTAGCGGGGAACACCGGGGAGCTGTTTTTT	CASTGELAGNTGELFF
TRBV11-2	TRBJ1-2	TRBD1	NA	TGTGCCAGCAGCGGCAGGGGGACCTATGGCTACACCTTC	CASSGRGTYGYTF
TRBV7-3	TRBJ2-1	NA	NA	TGTGCCAGCAGCTTGGGGAGCGGGACAAGCTCCTACAATGAGCAGTTCTTC	CASSLGSGTSSYNEQFF
TRBV2	TRBJ2-5	TRBD2	NA	TGTGCCAGCACCGACCCAGGGACTAGCGGGAGGGGACCGAACTTC	CASTDPGTSGRGPNF
TRBV19	TRBJ1-1	TRBD1	NA	TGTGCCAGTAGTACCTACAGGGGTGGGAACACTGAAGCTTTCTTT	CASSTYRGGNTEAFF
TRBV2	TRBJ1-2	TRBD1	NA	TGTGCCAGCAGCCGACAGGGGAACTATGGCTACACCTTC	CASSRQGNYGYTF
TRBV5-1	TRBJ1-2	NA	NA	TGCGCCAGCAGCTTGGCCGTAGGAGACTATGGCTACACCTTC	CASSLAVGDYGYTF
TRBV10-3	TRBJ1-2	NA	NA	TGTGCCATCAGTGAGTCGGGGGCCGCGGAGAATGGCTACACCTTC	CAISESGAAENGYTF
TRBV28	TRBJ1-4	NA	few	TGTGCCAGCATAGGGGGATCGGGCAGGGGAGATGAAAAACTGTTTTTT	CASIGGSGRGDEKLFF
TRBV3-1/TRBV3-2	TRBJ2-2	NA	NA	TGTGCCAGCAGCCACGCTGGGGCAGTCACCGGGGAGCTGTTTTTT	CASSHAGAVTGELFF
TRBV19	TRBJ1-5	NA	NA	TGTGCCAGTAGTTACAGGGACTATCATCCCCAGCATTTT	CASSYRDYHPQHF
TRBV27	TRBJ2-5	NA	NA	TGTGCCAGCAGCCAAGACAGATTACAAGAGACCCAGTACTTC	CASSQDRLQETQYF
TRBV7-3	TRBJ1-1	TRBD1	NA	TGTGCCAGCAGCAGGGACAGGACCACTGAAGCTTTCTTT	CASSRDRTTEAFF
TRBV3-1/TRBV3-2	TRBJ1-1	NA	NA	TGTGCCAGCAGCCTAAGAGACAGGAACGGTGAAGCTTTCTTT	CASSLRDRNGEAFF
TRBV25-1	TRBJ2-5	NA	NA	TGTGCCAGCAGTGTGTTCGGGGTTCAAGAGACCCAGTACTTC	CASSVFGVQETQYF
TRBV3-1/TRBV3-2	TRBJ2-5	NA	NA	TGTGCCAGCAGCCAAGGGTTACGGGAATACCAAGAGACCCAGTACTTC	CASSQGLREYQETQYF
TRBV9	TRBJ2-7	NA	NA	TGTGCCAGCAGCTCCACGGGGTACGAGCAGTACTTC	CASSSTGYEQYF
TRBV28	TRBJ1-2	NA	NA	TGTGCCAGCAGTGAGGTGGGGGGTAACTATGGCTACACCTTC	CASSEVGGNYGYTF
TRBV28	TRBJ1-1	NA	NA	TGTGCCAGCATTCAAACGGACAGCTTCGAAGCTTTCTTT	CASIQTDSFEAFF
TRBV28	TRBJ2-7	NA	NA	TGTGCCAGCAGACCTACAGTGGACGAGCAGTACTTC	CASRPTVDEQYF
TRBV5-4	TRBJ2-7	NA	NA	TGTGCCAGCAGCTTCAGGGGCACCACCTACGAGCAGTACTTC	CASSFRGTTYEQYF
TRBV12-3/TRBV12-4	TRBJ1-6	NA	NA	TGTGCCAGCAGCACCAGTTCAGGACCCCTCCACTTT	CASSTSSGPLHF
TRBV5-4	TRBJ1-2	TRBD1	NA	TGTGCCAGCAGCCGGAACAGGGGTATCAACTATGGCTACACCTTC	CASSRNRGINYGYTF
TRBV28	TRBJ1-4	TRBD1	NA	TGTGCCAGCAGTCTCACCTCCACAGGGGGCGAGGAAAAACTGTTTTTT	CASSLTSTGGEEKLFF
TRBV28	TRBJ1-2	NA	NA	TGTGCCAGCAATCGGCGGGAATACTATGGCTACACCTTC	CASNRREYYGYTF
TRBV5-1	TRBJ2-6	NA	NA	TGCGCCAGCAGCTTGACGGTTAGCTCTGGGGCCAACGTCCTGACTTTC	CASSLTVSSGANVLTF
TRBV6-5	TRBJ1-1	NA	NA	TGTGCCATCGCCGGGACACGAACTTCAGCTTTCTTT	CAIAGTRTSAFF
TRBV5-1	TRBJ1-1	TRBD1	NA	TGCGCCAGCAGCACCGGACAGGGTACTCGTTGGAACACTGAAGCTTTCTTT	CASSTGQGTRWNTEAFF
TRBV3-1/TRBV3-2	TRBJ1-2	TRBD1	NA	TGTGCCAGCAGCCAAAGGGGAATGGGACAGGGGATGGACTACACCTTC	CASSQRGMGQGMDYTF
TRBV15	TRBJ2-7	TRBD1	NA	TGTGCCACCAGCAGCGGACAGGGGTCCTACGAGCAGTACTTC	CATSSGQGSYEQYF
TRBV27	TRBJ1-4	NA	few	TGTGCCAGCAGTTTTGGGGGCAGGGCGAATGAAAAACTGTTTTTT	CASSFGGRANEKLFF
TRBV3-1/TRBV3-2	TRBJ1-1	TRBD1	NA	TGTGCCAGCAGTCTCACTAGCGGGACAGTGAACACTGAAGCTTTCTTT	CASSLTSGTVNTEAFF
TRBV12-5	TRBJ2-2	NA	NA	TGTGCTAGTGGTTTGGTTGGCGGAATGGGACTCGGGGAGCTGTTTTTT	CASGLVGGMGLGELFF
TRBV6-5	TRBJ1-1	TRBD1	NA	TGTGCCAATGGTGACAGGGGGGTATCTGAAGCTTTCTTT	CANGDRGVSEAFF
TRBV11-1	TRBJ1-1	NA	NA	TGTGCCAGCAGGCGCGGACAGCTGGCCACTGAAGCTTTCTTT	CASRRGQLATEAFF
TRBV6-1	TRBJ1-3	TRBD1	NA	TGTGCCAGCAGTGAGCTGGGACAGACGTGGGGCACTGGAAACACCATATATTTT	CASSELGQTWGTGNTIYF
TRBV20-1	TRBJ1-5	NA	NA	TGCAGTGCTAGTCGGGGGAGTCAGCCCCAGCATTTT	CSASRGSQPQHF
TRBV3-1/TRBV3-2	TRBJ2-7	NA	NA	TGTGCCAGCAGCCCAGGAAACAACTTGGGCGAGCAGTACTTC	CASSPGNNLGEQYF
TRBV2	TRBJ2-3	TRBD2	once	TGTGCCAGCAGTGTTCTAGCGGGAGGGGGTGGCACGCAGTATTTT	CASSVLAGGGGTQYF
TRBV18	TRBJ2-5	NA	NA	TGTGCCAGCTCACCCTCGACTCGAAGACAAGAGACCCAGTACTTC	CASSPSTRRQETQYF
TRBV7-9	TRBJ2-7	NA	NA	TGTGCCAGCAGCTTCCAGTACGAGCAGTACTTC	CASSFQYEQYF
TRBV14	TRBJ2-2	NA	NA	TGTGCCAGCAGCCTTGACAGGCCCCCCACCGGGGAGCTGTTTTTT	CASSLDRPPTGELFF
TRBV4-1	TRBJ2-5	NA	NA	TGCGCCAGCAGCCAAGTAGCAGTAAACCAAGAGACCCAGTACTTC	CASSQVAVNQETQYF
TRBV5-1	TRBJ2-2	TRBD2	NA	TGCGCCAGACGCGGGAGCCCAGTCCGGAACACCGGGGAGCTGTTTTTT	CARRGSPVRNTGELFF
TRBV20-1	TRBJ1-2	NA	NA	TGCAGTGCTTACTCTAACTATGGCTACACCTTC	CSAYSNYGYTF
TRBV27	TRBJ2-7	TRBD2	NA	TGTGCCAGCAGTTCGGGACTAGCAATTTCCTACGAGCAGTACTTC	CASSSGLAISYEQYF
TRBV6-5	TRBJ1-1	TRBD1	NA	TGTGCCAGCAGTTCTACCGGGACAGGGAACACTGAAGCTTTCTTT	CASSSTGTGNTEAFF
TRBV6-5	TRBJ2-2	TRBD1	few	TGTGCCAGCAGCAGGACAGGGATCGGGGGCGGGGAGCTGTTTTTT	CASSRTGIGGGELFF
TRBV2	TRBJ1-2	NA	NA	TGTGCCAGCAGTGAACTCAGAAACTATGGCTACACCTTC	CASSELRNYGYTF
TRBV6-5	TRBJ1-1	NA	NA	TGTGCCAGCAGCCCGCGGGGGCGCGAGAACACTGAAGCTTTCTTT	CASSPRGRENTEAFF
TRBV30	TRBJ1-2	TRBD1	NA	TGTGCCTGGTGGCAGGGGGCGGGCTATGGCTACACCTTC	CAWWQGAGYGYTF